The 9 T cell receptor beta chains presented below share a single source sample, sequenced in a study of shared clonotypes between healthy human individuals. The assay was immunoSEQ multiplex PCR, and TCRdb's table has in-frame clones only and misses some. The sample yields some 1,400,000 clones, roughly 96% seen once. Source material: naive CD4+ T cells sorted from blood. Documented subset: CD45RA+ positively selected. The receptors here all came from a man aged 25-40 years in good health.

The chain carries TRBV29-1 and TRBJ2-5, with a weak D call TRBD1 (5 bases). The CDR3 consists of 14 residues. Deletions cut 4 bases from V and 2 bases from J, with 14 bases between. Germline V lookup: CDR1 SQVTM, CDR2 ANQGSEA. CDR3 nucleotides: TGCAGCGTTGGGGCCTCAGGGCGGCAAGAGACCCAGTACTTC. This encodes CSVGASGRQETQYF. The whole variable domain, filled in from reference TRBV29-1 and TRBJ2-5, reads SAVISQKPSRDICQRGTSLTIQCQVDSQVTMMFWYRQQPGQSLTLIATANQGSEATYESGFVIDKFPISRPNLTFSTLTVSNMSPEDSSIYLCSVGASGRQETQYFGPGTRLLVL.

Of note for this clone: This same CDR3 is encoded by further DNA sequences in the sample. CDR3 protein: CASSYGQQNTEAFF. The CDR3 bases are TGTGCCAGCAGTTATGGACAACAGAACACTGAAGCTTTCTTT. The chain has TRBV6-5 and TRBJ1-1; a possible D gene is TRBD1 (5 bases). CDR1 is MNHEY, CDR2 SVGAGI, per germline. Deletions cut 3 bases from V and 1 base from J, with 9 bases between. This CDR3 comprises 14 residues.

V is TRBV2 and J is TRBJ2-7; D is unresolved. Between the trimmed V and J ends, which lost 1 base and 5 bases, there was a span of 9 bases. This CDR3 spans 13 amino acids. Germline V gene lookup returns CDR1 SNHLY and CDR2 FYNNEI. The CDR3 is CASSEVASDEQYF. As DNA, the CDR3 is TGTGCCAGCAGTGAAGTGGCCTCGGACGAGCAGTACTTC.

The chain links TRBV27 to TRBJ2-7, with a possible D match to TRBD2 (5 bases). Trimming pared 6 bases from V and 2 bases from J, leaving 23 bases between. This CDR3 has 17 amino acids. The germline V gene has CDR1 MNHEY and CDR2 SMNVEV (reference sequence). The CDR3 coding sequence is TGTGCCAGCAGCCCCATCCGGGTCGGGATCAATCCCTACGAGCAGTACTTC. Amino acid sequence: CASSPIRVGINPYEQYF.

This clone showed up just once. J is TRBJ1-4 and V is TRBV18; D is undetermined. Between the trimmed V and J ends, which lost 5 bases and 3 bases, there was a span of 10 bases. Germline V lookup: CDR1 KGHSH, CDR2 LQKENI. The CDR3 extends over 14 amino acids. Here the CDR3 reads CASSSTDSNEKLFF. In DNA, the CDR3 is TGTGCCAGCTCAAGTACGGACTCTAATGAAAAACTGTTTTTT. The entire variable domain, with the rest obtained from reference TRBV18 and TRBJ1-4, is as follows: NAGVMQNPRHLVRRRGQEARLRCSPMKGHSHVYWYRQLPEEGLKFMVYLQKENIIDESGMPKERFSAEFPKEGPSILRIQQVVRGDSAAYFCASSSTDSNEKLFFGSGTQLSVL.

The J gene is TRBJ2-3, the V gene TRBV4-1; 12 bases align to TRBD2. CDR3 length: 16 amino acids. The V gene end was trimmed by 4 bases and the J gene end by 3 bases; junction bases not matched to a gene: 5. CDR1 and CDR2 (germline): MGHRA, YSYEKL. The CDR3 coding sequence is TGCGCCAGCAGCCCTCGACTAGCGGGAGTGACAGATACGCAGTATTTT. Translating gives CASSPRLAGVTDTQYF.

J is TRBJ2-5 and V is TRBV11-2; TRBD1 is a possible D gene (6 bases). CDR1 is SGHAT, CDR2 FQNNGV, per germline. The CDR3 runs to 13 residues. V lost 4 bases and J lost 3, with 9 bases in between. The chain's CDR3 is CASSSGQKETQYF. CDR3 in DNA: TGTGCCAGCAGCTCTGGACAGAAAGAGACCCAGTACTTC.

This chain connects TRBV15 to TRBJ2-5, with 8 nucleotides matching TRBD1. This CDR3 is built from 15 residues. Germline-derived CDR1 and CDR2 are LNHNV and YYDKDF (reference sequence). V was pared by 2 bases and J by 2 bases, with 4 bases of the junction left unmatched. CDR3 nucleotide sequence: TGTGCCACCAGCAGACGCGGGACAGGACAAGAGACCCAGTACTTC. Protein: CATSRRGTGQETQYF.

This clone occurred a few times. The V gene is TRBV5-1, the J gene TRBJ2-3; 7 bases agree with TRBD2. V was clipped by 2 bases and J by 6 bases; unmatched bases: 18. The CDR3 runs to 18 residues. Looked up from germline, CDR1 is SGHRS and CDR2 is YFSETQ. The CDR3: CASSLTGTKSNLVDTQYF. In DNA form, the CDR3 reads TGCGCCAGCAGCTTAACCGGGACTAAATCCAACTTGGTTGATACGCAGTATTTT.